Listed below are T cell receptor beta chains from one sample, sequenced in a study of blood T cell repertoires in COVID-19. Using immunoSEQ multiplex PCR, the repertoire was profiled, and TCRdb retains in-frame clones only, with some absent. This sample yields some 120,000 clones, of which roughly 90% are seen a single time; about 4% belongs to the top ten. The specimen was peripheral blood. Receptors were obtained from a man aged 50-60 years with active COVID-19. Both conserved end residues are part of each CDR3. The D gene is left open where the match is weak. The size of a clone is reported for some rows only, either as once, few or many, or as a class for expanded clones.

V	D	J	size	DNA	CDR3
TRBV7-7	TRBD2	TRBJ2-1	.	TGTGCCAGCAGCGCCATAGCGGGAGCCTACAATGAGCAGTTCTTC	CASSAIAGAYNEQFF
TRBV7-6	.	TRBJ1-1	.	TGTGCCAGCAGCTTTATTCCGGGGGCGGGGGACACTGAAGCTTTCTTT	CASSFIPGAGDTEAFF
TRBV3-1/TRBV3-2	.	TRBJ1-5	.	TGTGCCAGCAGCCAAGGGAGCAGATTTAGCAATCAGCCCCAGCATTTT	CASSQGSRFSNQPQHF
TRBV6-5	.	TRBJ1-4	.	TGTGCCAGCACCACCTGGGGGGGTGAAAAACTGTTTTTT	CASTTWGGEKLFF
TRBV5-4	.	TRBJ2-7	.	TGTGCCAGCAGCTTGCGGTTTTCACAGCGGCTCGAGCAGTACTTC	CASSLRFSQRLEQYF
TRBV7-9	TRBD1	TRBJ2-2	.	TGTGCCAGCACAAAGACAGGGTTGAACACCGGGGAGCTGTTTTTT	CASTKTGLNTGELFF
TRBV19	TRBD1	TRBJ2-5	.	TGTGCCAGTAGTATATCCCCGGGACAGGCAGAGACCCAGTACTTC	CASSISPGQAETQYF
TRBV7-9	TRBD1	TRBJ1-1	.	TGTGCCAGCACCGGACAGGGGGCCCACACTGAAGCTTTCTTT	CASTGQGAHTEAFF
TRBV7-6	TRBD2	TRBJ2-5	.	TGTGCCAGCAGCTTAGCGCTAACTAGCGGGGGGCAAGAGACCCAGTACTTC	CASSLALTSGGQETQYF
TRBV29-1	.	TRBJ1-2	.	TGCAGCGTTGAAGGAACGGTTGGGCATGGCTACACCTTC	CSVEGTVGHGYTF
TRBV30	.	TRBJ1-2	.	TGTGCTTGGAGTATCGGGATTAACTATGGCTACACCTTC	CAWSIGINYGYTF
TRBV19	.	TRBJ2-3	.	TGTGCCAGTAGTATAGCAACAGATACGCAGTATTTT	CASSIATDTQYF
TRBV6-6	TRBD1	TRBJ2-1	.	TGTGCCAGCAGTTACCTTGGACAGGGGGAGGAGCAGTTCTTC	CASSYLGQGEEQFF
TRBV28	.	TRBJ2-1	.	TGTGCCAGCAGCCTAGGTAGGGGAATACTTGAGCAGTTCTTC	CASSLGRGILEQFF
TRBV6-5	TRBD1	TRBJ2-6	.	TGTGCCAGCAGTTACGACAGGGCGGGGGCCAACGTCCTGACTTTC	CASSYDRAGANVLTF
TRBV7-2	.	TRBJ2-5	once	TGTGCCACCGGAGGAGGGCCGGAAGAGACCCAGTACTTC	CATGGGPEETQYF
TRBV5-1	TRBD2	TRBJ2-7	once	TGCGCCAGCAGCATCTCCGGGACTAGCTCTTACGAGCAGTACTTC	CASSISGTSSYEQYF
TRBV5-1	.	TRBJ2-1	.	TGCGCCAGCAGCCCACCGGGGAATAGAAATGAGCAGTTCTTC	CASSPPGNRNEQFF
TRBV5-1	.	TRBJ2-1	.	TGCGCCAGCAGCTTTGCGGCGGGATCGGAGAATGAGCAGTTCTTC	CASSFAAGSENEQFF
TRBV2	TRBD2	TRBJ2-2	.	TGTGCCAGCAGTTCCCGCCCGGTTAGCGGGGGGGCGTCCGGGGAGCTGTTTTTT	CASSSRPVSGGASGELFF
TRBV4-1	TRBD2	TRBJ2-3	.	TGCGCCAGCAGCCAAGATCTGGCTAGCGGGGGGCAAGATACGCAGTATTTT	CASSQDLASGGQDTQYF
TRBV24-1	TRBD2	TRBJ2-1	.	TGTGCCACCGCCCTGGGGGGAGGGACCCCTTACAATGAGCAGTTCTTC	CATALGGGTPYNEQFF
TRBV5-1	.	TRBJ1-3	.	TGCGCCAGCAGCCCGCGGACAGATACTAGAAACACCATATATTTT	CASSPRTDTRNTIYF
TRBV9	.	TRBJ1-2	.	TGTGCCAGCAGCAGGACAGTGAACTATGGCTACACCTTC	CASSRTVNYGYTF
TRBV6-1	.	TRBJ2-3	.	TGTGCCAGCAGTGAAATGGGGGCGGTAGGAGATACGCAGTATTTT	CASSEMGAVGDTQYF
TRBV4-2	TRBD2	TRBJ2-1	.	TGTGCCAGCAGCCAAGGGACTAGCGGCCCCCCCTACAATGAGCAGTTCTTC	CASSQGTSGPPYNEQFF
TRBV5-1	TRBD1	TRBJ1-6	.	TGCGCCAGCAGCTTGGGACAGGGTGGCAATTCACCCCTCCACTTT	CASSLGQGGNSPLHF
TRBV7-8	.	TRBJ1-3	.	TGTGCCAGCAGCTCGGAGGGAAGCTCTGGAAACACCATATATTTT	CASSSEGSSGNTIYF
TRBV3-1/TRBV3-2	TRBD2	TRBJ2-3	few	TGTGCCAGCAGCCAAGAAGGGAGACTAGCGGGACAGATAGATACGCAGTATTTT	CASSQEGRLAGQIDTQYF
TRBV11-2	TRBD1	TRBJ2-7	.	TGTGCCAGCAGCTGGGACAGGGATTCTGAGCAGTACTTC	CASSWDRDSEQYF
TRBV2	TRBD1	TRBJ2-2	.	TGTGCCAGGGGAGACAGGGGGGACACCGGGGAGCTGTTTTTT	CARGDRGDTGELFF
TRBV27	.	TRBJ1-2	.	TGTGCCAGCATGAAACAGGGCCTTAACTATGGCTACACCTTC	CASMKQGLNYGYTF
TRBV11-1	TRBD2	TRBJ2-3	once	TGTGCCAGCAGTCGAAGCGGGGGGACCACAGATACGCAGTATTTT	CASSRSGGTTDTQYF